Each of the 32 T cell receptor beta chains below was sequenced from the same sample in a study of Ad26.COV2.S vaccination and SARS-CoV-2 variants. Method: immunoSEQ multiplex PCR; TCRdb's copy keeps in-frame clones and lacks some. Of hundreds of thousands of clones detected, 65% to 90% appear once; the ten largest clones hold approximately 12%. Treatment indicated: around 19 received Ad26.COV2.S at low or high dose, single or two shots; about 5 received placebo; per-sample allocation not given. The samples date from day 63 after the first vaccine or placebo injection. This sample comprised peripheral blood, obtained in a trial of Ad26.COV2.S vaccine versus placebo. Source of these receptors: a person aged 18-60 years who received the Ad26.COV2.S COVID-19 vaccine or a placebo.

V usage is TRBV20-1 and J usage is TRBJ2-7; 9 bases are shared with TRBD2. This CDR3 region has 14 residues. CDR1 is DFQATT, CDR2 SNEGSKA, per germline (reference sequence). V was clipped by 3 bases and J by 1 base; unmatched bases: 4. CDR3 sequence reads: CSASRRGGSYEQYF. CDR3 nucleotide sequence: TGCAGTGCTAGTCGGCGGGGGGGATCCTACGAGCAGTACTTC.

The V and J genes are TRBV27 and TRBJ2-7; 7 nucleotides agree with TRBD1. This CDR3 spans 15 amino acids. The J segment lost 2 bases and the V segment lost 5 bases, leaving 9 bases of the junction unmatched. Germline values: CDR1 MNHEY, CDR2 SMNVEV (reference sequence). The CDR3 here is CASSPDRDHPYEQYF. The CDR3 region has the DNA TGTGCCAGCAGTCCTGACAGGGACCACCCCTACGAGCAGTACTTC.

J is TRBJ2-3 and V is TRBV14; the D is unclear. V dropped 0 bases and J dropped 3 bases, with 10 bases sitting between them. Germline V gives CDR1 SGHDN, CDR2 FVKESK. This CDR3 is built from 15 residues. The CDR3, as DNA: TGTGCCAGCAGCCAAGATCGTACAATAACAGATACGCAGTATTTT. It specifies CASSQDRTITDTQYF.

This chain connects TRBV28 to TRBJ2-5; D is ambiguous. Deletions cut 3 bases from V and 3 bases from J, with 8 bases between. The germline CDR1 and CDR2 sequences are MDHEN and SYDVKM. The CDR3 is 13 amino acids. The CDR3 loop is CASSLMVEETQYF. CDR3 coding DNA: TGTGCCAGCAGTTTGATGGTTGAAGAGACCCAGTACTTC.

The J gene is TRBJ2-1, the V gene TRBV19; 14 nucleotides match TRBD2. Trimming took 4 bases from V and 7 from J; bases not matched to a gene: 3. This CDR3 comprises 15 residues. CDR1 and CDR2 from the germline V gene are LNHDA and SQIVND (reference sequence). DNA of the CDR3: TGTGCCAGTAGTAGGGGGACTAGCGGGGGTAATGAGCAGTTCTTC. Translated: CASSRGTSGGNEQFF.

This clone came up a few times. The gene calls are TRBV7-9 and TRBJ1-1; D is undetermined. CDR1 is SEHNR and CDR2 is FQNEAQ in the germline V gene (reference sequence). Trimming removed 5 bases at V and 5 bases at J, with 12 bases between. CDR3 length: 13 residues. The CDR3 DNA is TGTGCCAGCAGCCGTCCCTCGGGGACTGAAGCTTTCTTT. Amino acid sequence: CASSRPSGTEAFF.

This rearrangement joins TRBV3-1 (or the pseudogene TRBV3-2) to TRBJ2-3, with D possibly TRBD1 on 5 matching bases. This CDR3 spans 13 amino acids. V shed 3 bases and J shed 6 bases, with 10 bases lying between them. CDR1 is LGHDT, CDR2 YNNKEL, per germline (reference sequence). CDR3 sequence: CASSQTDADTQYF. DNA for the CDR3: TGTGCCAGCAGCCAGACAGACGCGGATACGCAGTATTTT.

The V gene is TRBV29-1, the J gene TRBJ2-1; the match to TRBD2 covers 11 bases. Germline CDR1 and CDR2: SQVTM and ANQGSEA. J gave up 3 bases and V 7 bases, and 14 bases lay outside the gene matches. The CDR3 totals 17 residues. The CDR3 DNA reads as TGCAGCGCCCCGGGCCCTTTAGCGGGAGGGGGCTACAATGAGCAGTTCTTC. Its protein product is CSAPGPLAGGGYNEQFF.

The chain combines TRBV5-4 with TRBJ1-2; the D is unclear. The V and J ends lost 2 bases and 5 bases respectively, with 13 bases between them. Germline CDR1 reads SGHNT; CDR2 reads YYREEE (reference sequence). There are 14 residues in the CDR3. This chain's CDR3 is CASSFPLALYGYTF. CDR3 nucleotide sequence: TGTGCCAGCAGCTTTCCCCTTGCCCTATATGGCTACACCTTC.

The chain joins TRBV4-1 to TRBJ2-1, with D maybe TRBD2 (5 bases). This CDR3 region has 16 residues. Germline V gives CDR1 MGHRA, CDR2 YSYEKL. V gave up 2 bases and J gave up 2 bases, with 13 bases separating them. For the CDR3, the DNA is TGCGCCAGCAGCCAACTGGACTTACTGACCTACAATGAGCAGTTCTTC. Its protein product is CASSQLDLLTYNEQFF.

CDR3: CASNLGGTRTYEQYF. CDR3 DNA: TGTGCCAGCAATCTTGGAGGGACACGAACCTACGAGCAGTACTTC. J is TRBJ2-7 and V is TRBV28; D may match TRBD1 or TRBD2 (6 bases each). The CDR3 length is 15 residues. CDR1 MDHEN and CDR2 SYDVKM come from the germline V gene. The V and J ends lost 7 bases and 2 bases respectively, with 18 bases between them. Full variable domain (rest looked up from reference TRBV28 and TRBJ2-7): DVKVTQSSRYLVKRTGEKVFLECVQDMDHENMFWYRQDPGLGLRLIYFSYDVKMKEKGDIPEGYSVSREKKERFSLILESASTNQTSMYLCASNLGGTRTYEQYFGPGTRLTVT.

Here the CDR3 reads CASSLKAGGRDTQYF. CDR3 DNA sequence: TGTGCCAGCAGCTTAAAAGCGGGGGGGCGAGATACGCAGTATTTT. V gene TRBV7-2 combines with J gene TRBJ2-3, with 10 bases identical to TRBD2. Germline V gene lookup returns CDR1 SGHTA and CDR2 FQGNSA. V lost 2 bases and J lost 5; bases outside the gene matches: 4. This CDR3 spans 15 amino acids. Supplemented by reference TRBV7-2 and TRBJ2-3, the full variable domain reads GAGVSQSPSNKVTEKGKDVELRCDPISGHTALYWYRQSLGQGLEFLIYFQGNSAPDKSGLPSDRFSAERTGGSVSTLTIQRTQQEDSAVYLCASSLKAGGRDTQYFGPGTRLTVL.

The chain couples TRBV11-2 to TRBJ2-2; D is possibly TRBD2 (6 bases). The V end was cut by 4 bases, the J end by 4 bases, with 13 bases between. From germline, CDR1 is SGHAT and CDR2 FQNNGV. CDR3 length: 15 amino acids. CDR3 sequence: CASSYGLYGTGELFF. The CDR3 DNA follows: TGTGCCAGCAGCTACGGACTATATGGCACCGGGGAGCTGTTTTTT. Full variable domain (remainder filled in from reference TRBV11-2 and TRBJ2-2): EAGVAQSPRYKIIEKRQSVAFWCNPISGHATLYWYQQILGQGPKLLIQFQNNGVVDDSQLPKDRFSAERLKGVDSTLKIQPAKLEDSAVYLCASSYGLYGTGELFFGEGSRLTVL.

J is TRBJ2-2 and V is TRBV19, with D possibly being TRBD1 (5 bases). Germline V lookup: CDR1 LNHDA, CDR2 SQIVND (reference sequence). The V gene lost 7 bases and the J gene lost 5 bases, with 5 bases spanning the gap. The CDR3 contains 11 residues. CDR3 in amino acids: CASKGTGELFF. DNA for the CDR3: TGTGCCAGTAAGGGGACCGGGGAGCTGTTTTTT. The full variable domain, its missing parts supplied by reference TRBV19 and TRBJ2-2, is DGGITQSPKYLFRKEGQNVTLSCEQNLNHDAMYWYRQDPGQGLRLIYYSQIVNDFQKGDIAEGYSVSREKKESFPLTVTSAQKNPTAFYLCASKGTGELFFGEGSRLTVL.

The chain joins TRBV19 to TRBJ2-3; 9 nucleotides agree with TRBD1. In germline, CDR1 is LNHDA, CDR2 SQIVND (reference sequence). J gave up 3 bases and V 6 bases, and 4 bases lay outside the gene matches. CDR3 length: 14 residues. The CDR3 sequence is CASRKQGATDTQYF. The CDR3 DNA reads as TGTGCCAGTAGGAAACAGGGGGCAACAGATACGCAGTATTTT. Supplemented by reference TRBV19 and TRBJ2-3, the full variable domain reads DGGITQSPKYLFRKEGQNVTLSCEQNLNHDAMYWYRQDPGQGLRLIYYSQIVNDFQKGDIAEGYSVSREKKESFPLTVTSAQKNPTAFYLCASRKQGATDTQYFGPGTRLTVL.

On this clone: Within the sample, other DNA sequences also encode this same CDR3. The chain joins TRBV11-2 to TRBJ2-7; tentative D call: TRBD1 (5 bases). The V and J ends lost 3 bases and 4 bases respectively, with 7 bases between them. CDR3 length equals 12 residues. The germline CDR1 and CDR2 sequences are SGHAT and FQNNGV. CDR3 coding DNA: TGTGCCAGCAGCTTCCAGGGTTACGAGCAGTACTTC. Amino acids: CASSFQGYEQYF. Variable domain in full (rest from reference TRBV11-2 and TRBJ2-7): EAGVAQSPRYKIIEKRQSVAFWCNPISGHATLYWYQQILGQGPKLLIQFQNNGVVDDSQLPKDRFSAERLKGVDSTLKIQPAKLEDSAVYLCASSFQGYEQYFGPGTRLTVT.

The rearrangement uses TRBV27 and TRBJ1-2; D is uncertain. The CDR3 consists of 15 residues. The ends were cut back, 5 bases at V and 4 bases at J, with 17 bases in the middle. CDR1 is MNHEY, CDR2 SMNVEV, per germline (reference sequence). The CDR3: CASSPLPGKLYGYTF. As DNA, the CDR3 is TGTGCCAGCAGTCCACTTCCGGGAAAACTCTATGGCTACACCTTC.

CDR3 loop: CASLRGDTLYNSPLHF. DNA for the CDR3: TGTGCCAGCCTGCGGGGTGACACCCTCTATAATTCACCCCTCCACTTT. The chain is built from TRBV28 and TRBJ1-6; D call uncertain. Per the germline V gene, CDR1 is MDHEN and CDR2 is SYDVKM. The CDR3 runs to 16 residues. With 8 bases removed from V and 3 bases from J, the gap between germline ends came to 17 bases.

Concerning this clone: Sequence at one end of the junction differs from germline and may be a read error. The DNA of the CDR3 is TGTGCCAGCAGCTCCCTCAAGCCAGGGACAGGACTGAACTTC. As protein: CASSSLKPGTGLNF. The rearrangement joins TRBV9 to TRBJ2-7; 8 nucleotides align to TRBD1. The CDR3 totals 14 residues. Germline V gene data show CDR1 as SGDLS and CDR2 as YYNGEE.

This rearrangement joins TRBV28 to TRBJ2-7; possibly TRBD1 for D (6 bases). Germline V gene data show CDR1 as MDHEN and CDR2 as SYDVKM. Trimming shortened V by 5 bases and J by 1 base, and 12 bases separated the two germline ends. The CDR3 covers 14 residues. The DNA of the CDR3 is TGTGCCAGCAGTCCCGGGACAATGTCCTACGAGCAGTACTTC. This gives the protein CASSPGTMSYEQYF.

The CDR3 region is CASSSFPVVLNGYTF. In DNA form, the CDR3 reads TGTGCCAGCAGCTCTTTTCCGGTGGTTTTGAATGGCTACACCTTC. The chain carries TRBV28 and TRBJ1-2, with D unclear. Germline V gene lookup returns CDR1 MDHEN and CDR2 SYDVKM. CDR3 length: 15 residues. The ends were cut back, 6 bases at V and 6 bases at J, with 20 bases in the middle.

This rearrangement joins TRBV27 to TRBJ2-7; D is ambiguous. This CDR3 has 14 residues. Trimming pared 2 bases from V and 2 bases from J, leaving 10 bases between. Germline CDR1 reads MNHEY; CDR2 reads SMNVEV (reference sequence). The CDR3 is CASSLLAYPYEQYF. The CDR3 DNA sequence: TGTGCCAGCAGTTTACTGGCCTACCCCTACGAGCAGTACTTC.

This chain connects TRBV7-3 to TRBJ2-2; 9 bases are shared with TRBD2. The CDR3 loop spans 16 amino acids. V shed 5 bases, J shed 1 base, and the junction held 5 bases outside the gene matches. Looked up from germline, CDR1 is SGHTA and CDR2 is FQGTGA. In DNA form, the CDR3 reads TGTGCCAGCAGCCCGGGACTAGCCTTGAACACCGGGGAGCTGTTTTTT. Protein product: CASSPGLALNTGELFF.

The chain couples TRBV9 to TRBJ2-1; the D gene could be TRBD1 or TRBD2 (5 bases each). CDR1 is SGDLS and CDR2 is YYNGEE in the germline V gene. This CDR3 is built from 15 residues. Trimming took off 0 bases at V and 3 bases at J, with 10 bases between the two ends. The DNA of the CDR3 is TGTGCCAGCAGCGTAGTTGTGGGGGTCTACAATGAGCAGTTCTTC. It yields the protein CASSVVVGVYNEQFF.

The count of this clone is one. The V call is TRBV4-2, the J call TRBJ2-2; D could derive from TRBD1 or TRBD2 (6 bases each). The CDR3 spans 15 residues. CDR1 is LGHNA, CDR2 YNFKEQ, per germline. V was pared by 0 bases and J by 4 bases, with 9 bases between. The DNA for the CDR3 is TGTGCCAGCAGCCAAGAGGAGGGGGGCACCGGGGAGCTGTTTTTT. Encoded protein: CASSQEEGGTGELFF.

This chain joins TRBV5-4 and TRBJ1-1; D is ambiguous. The length of the CDR3 is 11 residues. Germline assignment: CDR1 SGHNT and CDR2 YYREEE (reference sequence). The V gene lost 5 bases and the J gene lost 6 bases, with 8 bases spanning the gap. The CDR3 DNA reads as TGTGCCAGCAGAACGGAGGCTGAAGCTTTCTTT. As protein: CASRTEAEAFF.

The chain employs TRBV24-1 and TRBJ2-1; 8 bases agree with TRBD2. CDR1 KGHDR and CDR2 SFDVKD come from the germline V gene. The CDR3 consists of 15 residues. J lost 2 bases, V lost 3 bases, and 2 bases had no gene match. The CDR3 sequence is CATSDVSGTYNEQFF. The CDR3 DNA follows: TGTGCCACCAGTGATGTTAGCGGGACCTACAATGAGCAGTTCTTC.

J is TRBJ1-5 and V is TRBV4-1; weak D call: TRBD1 (5 bases). Trimming took off 0 bases at V and 7 bases at J, with 10 bases between the two ends. The CDR3 is 14 amino acids. Germline CDR1 and CDR2: MGHRA and YSYEKL. The CDR3 is CASSQEQEGQPQHF. The CDR3, as DNA: TGCGCCAGCAGCCAAGAACAGGAGGGCCAGCCCCAGCATTTT.

The chain carries TRBV28 and TRBJ2-6, with 12 bases fitting TRBD1. The ends lost 3 bases at V and 2 bases at J; junction bases unmatched: 8. Germline-derived CDR1 and CDR2 are MDHEN and SYDVKM. This CDR3 region has 19 residues. This CDR3 is CASSFRVGQGAAGANVLTF. In nucleotides, the CDR3 is TGTGCCAGCAGTTTTCGGGTGGGACAGGGGGCGGCTGGGGCCAACGTCCTGACTTTC.

The chain is built from TRBV29-1 and TRBJ2-3, with a possible D match to TRBD1 (7 bases). V was cut by 2 bases and J by 3 bases, with 15 bases left in between. The CDR3 length is 15 residues. Per the germline V gene, CDR1 is SQVTM and CDR2 is ANQGSEA. CDR3 residues: CSVESRGVVTDTQYF. CDR3 coding DNA: TGCAGCGTTGAATCCAGGGGGGTTGTAACAGATACGCAGTATTTT.

The chain has TRBV27 and TRBJ2-1, with TRBD1 matching 9 bases. The germline V gene encodes CDR1 MNHEY and CDR2 SMNVEV (reference sequence). J was trimmed by 5 bases and V by 3 bases; bases with no gene match: 5. The CDR3 contains 15 residues. The CDR3: CASSFWDRANNEQFF. CDR3 nucleotide sequence: TGTGCCAGCAGTTTCTGGGACAGGGCCAACAATGAGCAGTTCTTC.

The genes are TRBV2 and TRBJ2-2, with TRBD1 identical over 9 bases. Per the germline V gene, CDR1 is SNHLY and CDR2 is FYNNEI. The CDR3 runs 18 residues. V lost 10 bases to trimming and J lost 3 bases; unmatched junction nucleotides: 18. The DNA of the CDR3 is TGTGCCATCCCCCGGGGGGACAGGGTCGTCTCGGACACCGGGGAGCTGTTTTTT. It translates to CAIPRGDRVVSDTGELFF.